This TCR beta chain was recorded in a study of blood T cell repertoires in COVID-19. Source study methods: Estimation of nucleated cell counts relied on the amplification of reference gene primers. The table came from immunoSEQ multiplex PCR; TCRdb's copy has only in-frame clones and leaves some out. V and J calls and clone size are those listed in that table; D and trimming were worked out from the DNA. The sample has 150,000 to 200,000 clones, about 92% seen once; the top ten hold roughly a sixth. The sequencing sample was made of peripheral blood. The TCR originated in a man aged 55 to 70 with active or convalescent COVID-19.

CDR3 nucleotides: TGTGCTAGTGGTTTCGACAGGGGGGGGTTTTTCTACAATCAGCCCCAGCATTTT. Its translation: CASGFDRGGFFYNQPQHF. This chain joins TRBV12-5 and TRBJ1-5, with 9 bases lining up with TRBD1. The CDR3 contains 18 residues. CDR1 and CDR2 (germline): LGHNT, FRNRAP. V shed 3 bases and J 3 bases; nucleotides not matched to a gene: 12.